The present T cell receptor beta chain was sequenced within a study of CD8 T cells in Susac syndrome. Random hexamers primed reverse transcription of about 0.45 to 1 ug RNA. Amplification of the TCR beta CDR3 was carried out by immunoSEQ multiplex PCR, which spanned a total of 54 Vbeta and 13 Jbeta segments. TCRdb reprocessed the immunoSEQ multiplex PCR reads with MiXCR, giving one entry per CDR3 protein. The table shows approximately 300,000 distinct CDR3 sequences, with approximately 85% occurring only once. CDR3 length equals 16 residues. Germline values: CDR1 MDHEN, CDR2 SYDVKM. Between the trimmed V and J ends, which lost 6 bases and 0 bases, there was a span of 15 bases.

The sample comprised CD8+ T cells from PBMCs. The clonotype originates from a human donor with multiple sclerosis. The gene calls are TRBV28 and TRBJ2-1; D may be TRBD1 (6 bases). CDR3 sequence reads: CASRLTGPSSYNEQFF. The CDR3 DNA sequence: TGTGCCAGCAGGCTGACAGGCCCAAGCTCCTACAATGAGCAGTTCTTC.